These 12 T cell receptor beta chains share one sample of origin, sequenced in a study of blood T cell repertoires in COVID-19 (dated by TCRdb to about 2020). Receptor amplification or capture employed the immunoSEQ multiplex PCR assay. The immuneACCESS repertoire file appears here via TCRdb, limited to in-frame rearrangements. These files lack a portion of the clones; in checked studies, under half of the deficit traces to unresolved V genes, and the cause of the others is not known. Within this sample are around 280,000 clones, with roughly 86% of them counted one time only. 1% to 1.5% of the sample goes to the ten largest clones. The material sequenced was peripheral blood. These receptors originate from an older man with acute or convalescent COVID-19.

The chain recombines TRBV5-4 with TRBJ2-5, with D perhaps TRBD2 (7 bases). CDR3 size: 18 residues. Germline-derived CDR1 and CDR2 are SGHNT and YYREEE (reference sequence). Trimming stripped 1 base from V and 5 bases from J, with 24 bases between. The CDR3 reads CASSLKGGREGIRETQYF. The CDR3 coding sequence is TGTGCCAGCAGCTTGAAGGGGGGCAGGGAGGGAATAAGGGAGACCCAGTACTTC.

The genes are TRBV7-2 and TRBJ2-7; 7 bases line up with TRBD1. Per the germline V gene, CDR1 is SGHTA and CDR2 is FQGNSA. The CDR3 spans 15 residues. V lost 4 bases to trimming and J lost 4 bases; unmatched junction nucleotides: 10. The CDR3 loop is CASSSQQGIPYEQYF. CDR3 sequence (DNA): TGTGCCAGCAGCTCACAACAGGGGATCCCATACGAGCAGTACTTC.

The chain carries TRBV7-9 and TRBJ2-1, with 7 bases that match TRBD2. In germline, CDR1 is SEHNR, CDR2 FQNEAQ (reference sequence). This CDR3 is built from 15 residues. The V segment lost 3 bases and the J segment 3 bases; nucleotides outside the gene matches: 5. The CDR3 region is CASSFSRGSYNEQFF. The CDR3 DNA follows: TGTGCCAGCAGCTTCTCGCGGGGGAGCTACAATGAGCAGTTCTTC.

CDR3 residues: CATQEGARYNEQFF. The CDR3 DNA reads TGTGCCACCCAAGAGGGGGCTAGATACAATGAGCAGTTCTTC. J is TRBJ2-1 and V is TRBV24-1, with TRBD1 matching over 7 bases. CDR1 KGHDR and CDR2 SFDVKD come from the germline V gene. CDR3 length: 14 amino acids. V was pared by 9 bases and J by 4 bases, with 8 bases of the junction left unmatched.

This chain uses TRBV7-2 with TRBJ1-2; D is perhaps TRBD1 (6 bases). The CDR3 covers 14 residues. V shed 5 bases and J shed 4 bases, with 14 bases lying between them. Germline V CDR1 and CDR2: SGHTA, FQGNSA. The CDR3 DNA follows: TGTGCCAGCAGCCCCCGGACAGAGATCTATGGCTACACCTTC. Its protein is CASSPRTEIYGYTF. Full variable domain (remainder filled in from reference TRBV7-2 and TRBJ1-2): GAGVSQSPSNKVTEKGKDVELRCDPISGHTALYWYRQSLGQGLEFLIYFQGNSAPDKSGLPSDRFSAERTGGSVSTLTIQRTQQEDSAVYLCASSPRTEIYGYTFGSGTRLTVV.

In regard to this clone: Additional DNA sequences in this sample encode the identical CDR3. This CDR3 is CASSGPDRAQPQHF. CDR3 bases: TGTGCCAGCAGTGGGCCGGACAGGGCTCAGCCCCAGCATTTT. The chain joins TRBV2 to TRBJ1-5; 8 nucleotides line up with TRBD1. The CDR3 contains 14 residues. The V segment lost 4 bases and the J segment 6 bases; nucleotides outside the gene matches: 5. The germline gives CDR1 SNHLY, CDR2 FYNNEI.

The chain employs TRBV7-2 and TRBJ2-7, with 12 bases that match TRBD2. V was pared by 5 bases and J by 2 bases, with 7 bases of the junction left unmatched. Germline CDR1 is SGHTA and CDR2 is FQGNSA. The CDR3 extends over 16 amino acids. CDR3 in amino acids: CASSARTSGITYEQYF. CDR3 bases: TGTGCCAGCAGCGCCCGGACTAGCGGGATCACCTACGAGCAGTACTTC. The full variable domain, completed using reference TRBV7-2 and TRBJ2-7, is GAGVSQSPSNKVTEKGKDVELRCDPISGHTALYWYRQSLGQGLEFLIYFQGNSAPDKSGLPSDRFSAERTGGSVSTLTIQRTQQEDSAVYLCASSARTSGITYEQYFGPGTRLTVT.

This chain uses TRBV27 with TRBJ2-5; 10 nucleotides match TRBD1. J was trimmed by 4 bases and V by 5 bases; bases with no gene match: 1. The CDR3 length is 13 residues. Germline V lookup: CDR1 MNHEY, CDR2 SMNVEV (reference sequence). CDR3: CASSRTGGETQYF. The DNA of the CDR3 is TGTGCCAGCAGTCGGACAGGGGGAGAGACCCAGTACTTC.

The V gene is TRBV5-4, the J gene TRBJ2-2; TRBD2 is a possible D gene (5 bases). V was clipped by 4 bases and J by 5 bases, with 9 bases between them. The CDR3 runs to 13 residues. Looked up from germline, CDR1 is SGHNT and CDR2 is YYREEE (reference sequence). Here the CDR3 DNA reads TGTGCCAGCAGCCGGGGTCAGACCGGGGAGCTGTTTTTT. Protein: CASSRGQTGELFF.

The V call is TRBV29-1, the J call TRBJ2-7; 8 bases fit TRBD1. The CDR3 is 12 residues long. Trimming took 7 bases from V and 2 from J; bases not matched to a gene: 4. Germline CDR1 SQVTM, CDR2 ANQGSEA. The CDR3 loop reads CSALQGAYEQYF. The CDR3 DNA is TGCAGCGCCCTACAGGGGGCCTACGAGCAGTACTTC.

In the case of this clone: Sequence at one end of the junction differs from germline and may be a read error. V gene TRBV5-1 combines with J gene TRBJ2-7; the match to TRBD1 covers 9 bases. Germline lookup yields CDR1 SGHRS and CDR2 YFSETQ. This CDR3 has 14 amino acids. As DNA, the CDR3 is TGCGCCAGCAGATTGGGGACAGGGAACTACGAGCAGTACTTC. Translating it yields CASRLGTGNYEQYF.

The DNA for the CDR3 is TGTGCCAGCAGTTTCGAGAGTCCTAATCAGCCCCAGCATTTT. Its translation: CASSFESPNQPQHF. The chain employs TRBV28 and TRBJ1-5; D remains ambiguous. The V gene lost 3 bases and the J gene lost 4 bases, with 10 bases spanning the gap. Germline loops: CDR1 MDHEN, CDR2 SYDVKM. CDR3 length: 14 residues. The full variable domain, in which reference TRBV28 and TRBJ1-5 provide the parts outside the CDR3, is DVKVTQSSRYLVKRTGEKVFLECVQDMDHENMFWYRQDPGLGLRLIYFSYDVKMKEKGDIPEGYSVSREKKERFSLILESASTNQTSMYLCASSFESPNQPQHFGDGTRLSIL.